A single sample is the source of the 31 T cell receptor beta chains below, sequenced in a study of cytomegalovirus exposure and HLA in healthy donors. Primers for the PCR totalled 60 Vbeta and 13 Jbeta. Only in-frame clones appear in the TCRdb table, and some are missing; sequencing was by immunoSEQ multiplex PCR. The sample records under 100,000 clones, around 80% being singletons. Sequencing input: PBMCs. These receptors were obtained from a human donor in good health.

This sequence joins TRBV10-3 and TRBJ1-1; a possible D gene is TRBD1 (6 bases). Trimming removed 3 bases at V and 8 bases at J, with 13 bases between. CDR3 length equals 13 residues. The germline gives CDR1 ENHRY, CDR2 SYGVKD. Here the CDR3 reads CAISEHGQLEAFF. The CDR3 nucleotides read TGTGCCATCAGTGAACACGGACAGCTGGAAGCTTTCTTT.

The chain couples TRBV5-4 to TRBJ1-1; D is unresolved. V gave up 0 bases and J gave up 2 bases, with 8 bases separating them. The CDR3 covers 14 residues. Germline V gene data show CDR1 as SGHNT and CDR2 as YYREEE (reference sequence). CDR3 DNA sequence: TGTGCCAGCAGCTTGGCCCAGACTAACACTGAAGCTTTCTTT. Translated, it gives CASSLAQTNTEAFF. The full variable domain, its missing parts supplied by reference TRBV5-4 and TRBJ1-1, is ETGVTQSPTHLIKTRGQQVTLRCSSQSGHNTVSWYQQALGQGPQFIFQYYREEENGRGNFPPRFSGLQFPNYSSELNVNALELDDSALYLCASSLAQTNTEAFFGQGTRLTVV.

The chain carries TRBV5-1 and TRBJ1-1; a weak D match, TRBD1 (6 bases). The V end was cut by 4 bases, the J end by 1 base, with 11 bases between. Germline V CDR1 and CDR2: SGHRS, YFSETQ. The CDR3 contains 14 residues. The CDR3 nucleotides read TGCGCCAGCAGCGTGGGACATCAGAACACTGAAGCTTTCTTT. The encoded protein is CASSVGHQNTEAFF.

This chain joins TRBV7-6 and TRBJ2-7; 7 nucleotides agree with TRBD1. The V gene's germline CDR1 is SGHVS and CDR2 FNYEAQ. The length of the CDR3 is 15 residues. V shed 0 bases and J 3 bases; nucleotides not matched to a gene: 5. CDR3 amino acids: CASSLASDRHYEQYF. The CDR3 nucleotides read TGTGCCAGCAGCTTAGCCTCGGACAGGCACTACGAGCAGTACTTC.

The chain carries TRBV18 and TRBJ2-2; possible D gene TRBD1, 5 bases. The CDR3 totals 14 residues. CDR1 KGHSH and CDR2 LQKENI come from the germline V gene. V gave up 3 bases and J gave up 5 bases, with 10 bases separating them. The CDR3 spells CASSPDTVTGELFF. Written as DNA, the CDR3 is TGTGCCAGCTCACCGGACACAGTAACCGGGGAGCTGTTTTTT.

This chain uses TRBV5-1 with TRBJ2-2; D remains ambiguous. V gave up 4 bases and J gave up 2 bases, with 6 bases separating them. There are 13 residues in the CDR3. Germline CDR1 is SGHRS and CDR2 is YFSETQ. The CDR3: CASSASNTGELFF. The CDR3 region has the DNA TGCGCCAGCAGCGCGAGTAACACCGGGGAGCTGTTTTTT.

The chain uses TRBV4-3 and TRBJ2-3, with a tentative D call TRBD1 (6 bases). Germline V gene lookup returns CDR1 LGHNA and CDR2 YSLEER. This CDR3 has 18 amino acids. V was cut by 3 bases and J by 4 bases, with 23 bases left in between. The CDR3 region is CASSHLGRAEQGADTQYF. Written as DNA, the CDR3 is TGCGCCAGCAGCCACCTAGGCCGGGCCGAACAGGGCGCAGATACGCAGTATTTT.

This clone has just a few counts. One end of the junction is discordant with germline, which a read error may explain. The J gene is TRBJ1-2, the V gene TRBV6-5, with D perhaps TRBD1 (5 bases). The CDR3 is 15 amino acids. Germline CDR1 and CDR2: MNHEY and SVGAGI. The CDR3: CASRETAKTNYGYPF. As DNA, the CDR3 is TGTGCCAGCAGGGAGACAGCTAAAACTAACTATGGCTACCCCTTC.

This clone showed up just a few times. The V gene is TRBV2, the J gene TRBJ2-1, with a tentative D call TRBD2 (5 bases). Germline CDR1 reads SNHLY; CDR2 reads FYNNEI. V lost 2 bases to trimming and J lost 2 bases, with 10 bases between them. CDR3 length equals 15 residues. CDR3 loop: CASSERVGTYNEQFF. The CDR3 DNA is TGTGCCAGCAGTGAACGGGTCGGGACCTACAATGAGCAGTTCTTC.

The chain's CDR3 is CSVTGTAYEQYF. The DNA of the CDR3 is TGCAGCGTTACCGGGACAGCCTACGAGCAGTACTTC. The J gene is TRBJ2-7, the V gene TRBV29-1; 7 bases are shared with TRBD1. V gave up 5 bases and J gave up 2 bases; unmatched junction bases: 3. This CDR3 has 12 residues. Germline CDR1 and CDR2: SQVTM and ANQGSEA.

This clone was detected only a few times. V gene TRBV2 combines with J gene TRBJ1-1; 8 positions agree with TRBD1. V was pared by 8 bases and J by 6 bases, with 5 bases of the junction left unmatched. CDR1 is SNHLY, CDR2 FYNNEI, per germline. The CDR3 length is 12 residues. DNA for the CDR3: TGTGCCAGCGGACAGGGAGGATCTGAAGCTTTCTTT. Protein: CASGQGGSEAFF.

Comments on this clone: At one boundary the junction diverges from the germline segment, which might be a read error. The gene calls are TRBV5-6 and TRBJ1-6, with 9 bases matching TRBD1. The CDR3 totals 14 residues. Germline V CDR1 and CDR2: SGHDT, YYEEEE. This CDR3 is CASSGGQGDSPLNF. CDR3 coding DNA: TGTGCCAGCAGCGGGGGACAGGGCGACTCACCCCTCAACTTT. Variable domain in full (rest from reference TRBV5-6 and TRBJ1-6): DAGVTQSPTHLIKTRGQQVTLRCSPKSGHDTVSWYQQALGQGPQFIFQYYEEEERQRGNFPDRFSGHQFPNYSSELNVNALLLGDSALYLCASSGGQGDSPLNFGNGTRLTVT.

The V and J genes are TRBV19 and TRBJ1-6, with 7 bases aligning to TRBD1. The CDR3 totals 14 residues. Trimming took 6 bases from V and 5 from J; bases not matched to a gene: 4. Germline CDR1 and CDR2: LNHDA and SQIVND (reference sequence). The DNA of the CDR3 is TGTGCCAGTAGAACCGGGACAGATAATTCACCCCTCCACTTT. Amino acid sequence: CASRTGTDNSPLHF.

The chain is built from TRBV7-2 and TRBJ2-7, with TRBD1 matching 7 bases. Germline V gene sequence: CDR1 SGHTA, CDR2 FQGNSA. This CDR3 has 15 residues. Trimming took 2 bases from V and 5 from J; bases not matched to a gene: 9. CDR3 loop: CASSLQPDRSHEQYF. DNA of the CDR3: TGTGCCAGCAGCTTACAACCGGACAGGTCCCACGAGCAGTACTTC.

This rearrangement joins TRBV10-3 to TRBJ1-1, with 8 bases fitting TRBD1. V trimming: 3 bases; J trimming: 4 bases; junction bases outside the gene matches: 4. The CDR3 contains 14 residues. CDR1 and CDR2 from the germline V gene are ENHRY and SYGVKD. CDR3 loop: CAISDTTGVTEAFF. The CDR3 DNA reads TGTGCCATCAGTGATACGACAGGGGTCACTGAAGCTTTCTTT.

J is TRBJ1-2 and V is TRBV29-1, with 10 nucleotides matching TRBD1. Trimming took 7 bases from V and 1 from J; bases not matched to a gene: 9. CDR1 is SQVTM, CDR2 ANQGSEA, per germline. The CDR3 is 15 amino acids. CDR3 DNA sequence: TGCAGCGCCTCTCCCGGGACAGGGGATAACTATGGCTACACCTTC. It translates to CSASPGTGDNYGYTF.

This chain links TRBV5-1 with TRBJ2-5; maybe TRBD2 (6 bases). Looked up from germline, CDR1 is SGHRS and CDR2 is YFSETQ. The CDR3 totals 16 residues. The germline V and J ends were trimmed by 2 bases and 3 bases, with 17 bases remaining between them. CDR3 in amino acids: CASSFGPGTSKETQYF. As DNA, the CDR3 is TGCGCCAGCAGCTTTGGCCCCGGGACTTCAAAAGAGACCCAGTACTTC.

The chain uses TRBV27 and TRBJ1-5, with D unclear. The CDR3 has 15 amino acids. Germline loops: CDR1 MNHEY, CDR2 SMNVEV (reference sequence). V was cut by 5 bases and J by 2 bases, with 13 bases left in between. CDR3: CASSPRDLGNQPQHF. CDR3 bases: TGTGCCAGCAGTCCCCGGGATTTGGGCAATCAGCCCCAGCATTTT.

This chain uses TRBV9 with TRBJ2-5; 10 positions agree with TRBD1. J lost 5 bases, V lost 0 bases, and 4 bases had no gene match. The CDR3 extends over 15 amino acids. The germline gives CDR1 SGDLS, CDR2 YYNGEE. The CDR3 sequence is CASSVGQGAGETQYF. The CDR3 DNA sequence: TGTGCCAGCAGCGTAGGACAGGGGGCCGGGGAGACCCAGTACTTC.

The CDR3 DNA follows: TGCGCCAGCAGCTTGGAACCAGGGACCTACGAGCAGTACTTC. Its protein product is CASSLEPGTYEQYF. V gene TRBV5-1 combines with J gene TRBJ2-7; D perhaps matches TRBD1 (5 bases). From germline, CDR1 is SGHRS and CDR2 YFSETQ. V lost 0 bases and J 2 bases, leaving 9 bases between the germline ends. The CDR3 sequence is 14 residues long.

The rearrangement uses TRBV5-6 and TRBJ2-7; D possibly corresponds to TRBD1 (5 bases). The CDR3 has 12 residues. The germline V gene has CDR1 SGHDT and CDR2 YYEEEE. V gave up 5 bases and J gave up 2 bases, with 8 bases separating them. The CDR3 nucleotides read TGTGCCAGCAGTTTAGGGGCCTACGAGCAGTACTTC. Its protein is CASSLGAYEQYF. Full variable domain (missing parts from reference TRBV5-6 and TRBJ2-7): DAGVTQSPTHLIKTRGQQVTLRCSPKSGHDTVSWYQQALGQGPQFIFQYYEEEERQRGNFPDRFSGHQFPNYSSELNVNALLLGDSALYLCASSLGAYEQYFGPGTRLTVT.

The chain recombines TRBV4-2 with TRBJ2-1, with D maybe TRBD1 (5 bases). CDR3 length: 15 residues. Germline V CDR1 and CDR2: LGHNA, YNFKEQ. Trimming pared 0 bases from V and 7 bases from J, leaving 13 bases between. DNA of the CDR3: TGTGCCAGCAGCCAAGAAACCAGGGCGCGTAATGAGCAGTTCTTC. Its protein is CASSQETRARNEQFF.

The V and J genes are TRBV7-2 and TRBJ1-1; the match to TRBD1 covers 7 bases. Germline CDR1 is SGHTA and CDR2 is FQGNSA. The CDR3 has 14 amino acids. J lost 7 bases, V lost 5 bases, and 10 bases had no gene match. CDR3 in DNA: TGTGCCAGCAGCGCCCGGGACAGATTGATTGAAGCTTTCTTT. It specifies CASSARDRLIEAFF.

The chain joins TRBV10-1 to TRBJ2-7; 12 nucleotides agree with TRBD2. Per germline, CDR1 WNHNN and CDR2 SYGVQD (reference sequence). The CDR3 totals 18 residues. Trimming took 0 bases from V and 7 from J; bases not matched to a gene: 13. Written as DNA, the CDR3 is TGCGCCAGCAGTGAGTCCATGGCTAGCGGGGGGGCCCTAGGGGAGCAGTACTTC. The encoded protein is CASSESMASGGALGEQYF.

V usage is TRBV5-1 and J usage is TRBJ2-1; D is possibly TRBD1 (5 bases). V was trimmed by 4 bases and J by 0 bases, leaving 8 bases between them. Germline V gene data show CDR1 as SGHRS and CDR2 as YFSETQ. This CDR3 has 14 residues. The CDR3 region has the DNA TGCGCCAGCAGCCGACAGAGCTCCTACAATGAGCAGTTCTTC. Its protein is CASSRQSSYNEQFF.

This clone has more than one count but fewer than ten. The chain is built from TRBV11-2 and TRBJ2-1, with TRBD2 matching over 10 bases. The CDR3 contains 14 residues. V lost 10 bases, J lost 16 bases, and 19 bases stayed unmatched. Per germline, CDR1 SGHAT and CDR2 FQNNGV. DNA for the CDR3: TGTGCCACCTCTCCGGGACTAGCGCCCCGAAGGTTCTTCTTC. This codes for CATSPGLAPRRFFF.

CDR3 sequence reads: CASGFGQGGHEQYF. In nucleotides, the CDR3 is TGTGCTAGTGGTTTCGGACAGGGGGGCCACGAGCAGTACTTC. J is TRBJ2-7 and V is TRBV12-5, with 10 nucleotides matching TRBD1. V was clipped by 3 bases and J by 5 bases; unmatched bases: 4. Germline CDR1 reads LGHNT; CDR2 reads FRNRAP. This CDR3 contains 14 residues.

The chain employs TRBV11-3 and TRBJ2-1, with D possibly TRBD2 on 5 matching bases. V gave up 0 bases and J gave up 4 bases, with 13 bases separating them. CDR3 length equals 16 residues. Germline V lookup: CDR1 SGHNT, CDR2 YENEEA. The chain's CDR3 is CASSLDRARGYNEQFF. CDR3 sequence (DNA): TGTGCCAGCAGCTTAGATCGGGCAAGAGGGTACAATGAGCAGTTCTTC.

V gene TRBV27 combines with J gene TRBJ1-1; D may be TRBD1 (5 bases). CDR3 size: 13 residues. Per germline, CDR1 MNHEY and CDR2 SMNVEV (reference sequence). With 5 bases removed from V and 4 bases from J, the gap between germline ends came to 11 bases. The CDR3: CASSRTYLTEAFF. The CDR3 nucleotides are TGTGCCAGCAGTCGGACATACCTCACTGAAGCTTTCTTT.

About this clone: One junction end does not reproduce the germline sequence, and a read error may be involved. The chain links TRBV6-6 to TRBJ1-6; the D gene is possibly TRBD1 (5 bases). CDR1 is MNHNY, CDR2 SVGAGI, per germline (reference sequence). This CDR3 is 15 amino acids long. DNA of the CDR3: TGTGCCAGCAGTTACCAGGGCTTGTGGTCTTCACCCCTCAACTTT. This encodes CASSYQGLWSSPLNF.

This clone has only a few counts. The rearrangement links TRBV6-4 to TRBJ2-3; 10 bases agree with TRBD2. CDR3 length: 15 residues. The J segment lost 4 bases and the V segment lost 2 bases, leaving 3 bases of the junction unmatched. Germline lookup yields CDR1 MRHNA and CDR2 SNTAGT. The CDR3 DNA sequence: TGTGCCAGCAGTGACAAAGCGGGGGGGCCAGATACGCAGTATTTT. It is translated as CASSDKAGGPDTQYF.